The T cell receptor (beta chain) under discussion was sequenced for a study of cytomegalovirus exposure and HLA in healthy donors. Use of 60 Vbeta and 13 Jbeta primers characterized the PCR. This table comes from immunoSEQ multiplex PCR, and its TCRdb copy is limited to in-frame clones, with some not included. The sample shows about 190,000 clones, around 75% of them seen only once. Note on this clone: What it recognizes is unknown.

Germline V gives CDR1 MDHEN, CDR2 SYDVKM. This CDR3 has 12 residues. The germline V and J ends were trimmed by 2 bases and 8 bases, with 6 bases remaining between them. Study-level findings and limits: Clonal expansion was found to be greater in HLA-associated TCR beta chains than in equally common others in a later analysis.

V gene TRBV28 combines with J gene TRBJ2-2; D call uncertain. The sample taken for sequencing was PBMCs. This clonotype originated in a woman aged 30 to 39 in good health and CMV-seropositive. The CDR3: CASSLRVGELFF. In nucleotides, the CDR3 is TGTGCCAGCAGTTTACGGGTTGGGGAGCTGTTTTTT. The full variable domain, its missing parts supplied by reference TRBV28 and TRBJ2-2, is DVKVTQSSRYLVKRTGEKVFLECVQDMDHENMFWYRQDPGLGLRLIYFSYDVKMKEKGDIPEGYSVSREKKERFSLILESASTNQTSMYLCASSLRVGELFFGEGSRLTVL.